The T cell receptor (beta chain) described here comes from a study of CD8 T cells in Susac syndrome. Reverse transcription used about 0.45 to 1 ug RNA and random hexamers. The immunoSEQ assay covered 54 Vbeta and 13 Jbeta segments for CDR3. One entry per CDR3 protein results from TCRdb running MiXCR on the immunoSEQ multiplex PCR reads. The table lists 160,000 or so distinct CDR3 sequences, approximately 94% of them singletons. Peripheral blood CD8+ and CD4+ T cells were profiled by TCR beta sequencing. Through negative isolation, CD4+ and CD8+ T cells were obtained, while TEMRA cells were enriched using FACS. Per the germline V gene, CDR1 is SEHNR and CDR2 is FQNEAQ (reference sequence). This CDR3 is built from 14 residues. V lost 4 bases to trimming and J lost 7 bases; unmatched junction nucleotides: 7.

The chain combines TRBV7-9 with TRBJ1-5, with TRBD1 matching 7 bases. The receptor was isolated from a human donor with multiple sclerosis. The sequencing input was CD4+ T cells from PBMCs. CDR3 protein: CASSSGEGAQPQHF. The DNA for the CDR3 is TGTGCCAGCAGCTCGGGGGAGGGGGCCCAGCCCCAGCATTTT.